Following are 3 T cell receptor beta chains from one sample sequenced in a study of T cell responses to AZD1222 COVID-19 vaccine. Libraries were prepared by immunoSEQ multiplex PCR; TCRdb keeps only in-frame clonotypes and omits some of them. The sample consists of roughly 96,000 clones, 89% of them appearing once. This material consisted of peripheral blood, taken on day 0 of AZD1222 vaccination. These receptors originate from an adult in good health.

This chain uses TRBV29-1 with TRBJ1-1; TRBD1 matches at 9 bases. V lost 6 bases and J lost 3; bases outside the gene matches: 5. CDR1 and CDR2 (germline): SQVTM, ANQGSEA. The CDR3 contains 13 residues. Here the CDR3 reads CSVERDRDTEAFF. CDR3 bases: TGCAGCGTGGAAAGGGACAGGGACACTGAAGCTTTCTTT.

The chain links TRBV19 to TRBJ1-2, with D unclear. V was pared by 7 bases and J by 1 base, with 7 bases between. CDR3 length: 12 amino acids. Germline V CDR1 and CDR2: LNHDA, SQIVND (reference sequence). The CDR3 DNA is TGTGCCAGTATTGGCGATAACTATGGCTACACCTTC. Translated: CASIGDNYGYTF.

Only one count was recorded for this clone. The chain uses TRBV6-5 and TRBJ2-3; D not resolved. The CDR3 is 14 residues long. Germline-derived CDR1 and CDR2 are MNHEY and SVGAGI. The V end lost 8 bases, the J end lost 1 base, and 13 bases lay between the germline ends. CDR3 coding DNA: TGTGCCAGCCAACGTGGAAGGGGCACAGATACGCAGTATTTT. Translating gives CASQRGRGTDTQYF.